Sequencing of this T cell receptor beta chain was carried out in a study of cytomegalovirus exposure and HLA in healthy donors. The CDR3 covers 15 residues. V lost 3 bases and J lost 2, with 11 bases in between. The V gene's germline CDR1 is SGHTA and CDR2 FQGNSA. This clone appeared once. 60 Vbeta and 13 Jbeta primers were used in PCR. Only in-frame clones appear in the TCRdb table, and some are missing; sequencing was by immunoSEQ multiplex PCR. The repertoire includes under 200,000 clones, 65% to 85% of them detected once, and around 2.4% sits in the top ten. The sequence was obtained from a man in his 60s in good health and CMV-seronegative. Sequenced material: PBMCs. The chain employs TRBV7-2 and TRBJ1-3, with D possibly being TRBD1 (6 bases). This CDR3 is CASSLGAGAGNTIYF. For the CDR3, the DNA is TGTGCCAGCAGCTTGGGGGCGGGGGCTGGAAACACCATATATTTT.